Each of the 17 T cell receptor beta chains below was sequenced from the same sample in a study of PD-1 blockade in classical Hodgkin lymphoma. After autologous stem cell transplantation all patients relapsed, and prior brentuximab vedotin exposure differed between cohorts. Repertoires were generated with immunoSEQ multiplex PCR, while TCRdb's copy carries only in-frame clones and drops some. The sample includes 95,000 to 100,000 clones, roughly 90% of them seen just once. The specimen was peripheral blood mononuclear cells (PBMCs), collected before the second cycle of nivolumab. These receptors originate from a human donor with classical Hodgkin lymphoma.

The gene calls are TRBV5-6 and TRBJ1-5; 9 bases are a match to TRBD1. Looked up from germline, CDR1 is SGHDT and CDR2 is YYEEEE. The CDR3 has 16 amino acids. The V and J ends lost 2 bases and 7 bases, in that order; junction bases with no gene match: 10. CDR3 sequence: CASSLFPGQGNQPQHF. For the CDR3, the DNA is TGTGCCAGCAGCTTATTCCCGGGACAGGGTAACCAGCCCCAGCATTTT.

The gene calls are TRBV27 and TRBJ2-5; D possibly corresponds to TRBD2 (6 bases). CDR1 MNHEY and CDR2 SMNVEV come from the germline V gene (reference sequence). Trimming removed 6 bases from V and 1 base from J, with 15 bases in between. The CDR3 runs to 15 residues. CDR3 sequence: CASRKPTSSQETQYF. DNA for the CDR3: TGTGCCAGCAGAAAACCTACTAGCTCCCAAGAGACCCAGTACTTC.

V is TRBV6-6 and J is TRBJ2-7; no clear D gene. Germline V gives CDR1 MNHNY, CDR2 SVGAGI (reference sequence). The CDR3 runs to 12 residues. V lost 6 bases, J lost 5 bases, and 11 bases lay in between. The CDR3 here is CASSPDGNEQYF. The CDR3 DNA follows: TGTGCCAGCAGCCCCGACGGAAACGAGCAGTACTTC.

This clone appeared a few times. For the CDR3, the DNA is TGTGCCAGCAGTTCCCGGGACTCCTATGGCTACACCTTC. Encoded protein: CASSSRDSYGYTF. The gene calls are TRBV6-6 and TRBJ1-2; D is perhaps TRBD1 (5 bases). With 4 bases removed from V and 4 bases from J, the gap between germline ends came to 10 bases. Germline V lookup: CDR1 MNHNY, CDR2 SVGAGI (reference sequence). This CDR3 region has 13 residues.

The chain couples TRBV19 to TRBJ2-1; D call uncertain. Per the germline V gene, CDR1 is LNHDA and CDR2 is SQIVND (reference sequence). The length of the CDR3 is 14 residues. Trimming removed 7 bases from V and 5 bases from J, with 15 bases in between. The CDR3 loop is CASNFLGEDNEQFF. DNA of the CDR3: TGTGCCAGTAATTTTCTAGGTGAGGACAATGAGCAGTTCTTC.

J is TRBJ2-2 and V is TRBV14; no reliable D call. The CDR3 runs to 13 residues. Trimming stripped 6 bases from V and 1 base from J, with 6 bases between. Germline CDR1 reads SGHDN; CDR2 reads FVKESK. The CDR3 DNA sequence: TGTGCCAGCAGAGCTGTGAACACCGGGGAGCTGTTTTTT. Its translation is CASRAVNTGELFF.

CDR3 in amino acids: CASSGLAGYQETQYF. The CDR3, as DNA: TGCGCCAGCAGTGGACTAGCGGGGTACCAAGAGACCCAGTACTTC. This chain uses TRBV10-2 with TRBJ2-5; TRBD2 aligns across 11 bases. CDR1 is WSHSY and CDR2 is SAAADI in the germline V gene. The CDR3 has 15 amino acids. The J segment lost 0 bases and the V segment lost 4 bases, leaving 1 base of the junction unmatched.

This chain connects TRBV5-1 to TRBJ1-1; D is undetermined. The CDR3 runs to 14 residues. The V end lost 4 bases, the J end lost 1 base, and 11 bases lay between the germline ends. Germline CDR1 is SGHRS and CDR2 is YFSETQ. CDR3 in amino acids: CASSRDAANTEAFF. Here the CDR3 DNA reads TGCGCCAGCAGCCGTGACGCAGCGAACACTGAAGCTTTCTTT.

This chain links TRBV4-3 with TRBJ2-1; 8 bases are shared with TRBD2. The CDR3 runs 18 residues. From germline, CDR1 is LGHNA and CDR2 YSLEER. J gave up 0 bases and V 2 bases, and 9 bases lay outside the gene matches. Here the CDR3 DNA reads TGCGCCAGCAGCCAATACCACGGAGCGGGGGTCTCCTACAATGAGCAGTTCTTC. As protein: CASSQYHGAGVSYNEQFF.

This chain links TRBV19 with TRBJ2-3, with TRBD2 identical over 11 bases. This CDR3 comprises 17 residues. From germline, CDR1 is LNHDA and CDR2 SQIVND (reference sequence). Germline trimming cut 4 bases from V and 2 bases from J; bases unmatched to any gene: 8. CDR3 nucleotides: TGTGCCAGTAGTACCCCCCGACTAGCGGGGACCACAGATACGCAGTATTTT. It specifies CASSTPRLAGTTDTQYF.

The V call is TRBV2, the J call TRBJ1-4; D ambiguous. The CDR3 has 12 amino acids. The V gene's germline CDR1 is SNHLY and CDR2 FYNNEI. Deletions cut 8 bases from V and 8 bases from J, with 12 bases between. CDR3 protein: CASQMIGEKLFF. CDR3 bases: TGTGCCAGCCAGATGATAGGCGAAAAACTGTTTTTT. The variable domain in full, with the rest retrieved from reference TRBV2 and TRBJ1-4, is EPEVTQTPSHQVTQMGQEVILRCVPISNHLYFYWYRQILGQKVEFLVSFYNNEISEKSEIFDDQFSVERPDGSNFTLKIRSTKLEDSAMYFCASQMIGEKLFFGSGTQLSVL.

The J gene is TRBJ1-5, the V gene TRBV6-5; D uncertain. Germline CDR1 is MNHEY and CDR2 is SVGAGI. This CDR3 is 15 amino acids long. V lost 2 bases and J lost 4, with 12 bases in between. CDR3 loop: CASSYPGPFNQPQHF. CDR3 DNA: TGTGCCAGCAGTTACCCAGGCCCGTTTAATCAGCCCCAGCATTTT.

The J gene is TRBJ2-2, the V gene TRBV11-2, with TRBD2 matching 12 bases. CDR3 length equals 16 residues. After removal of 5 bases from V and 8 bases from J, the junction contained 9 bases not matched to a gene. CDR1 and CDR2 (germline): SGHAT, FQNNGV. For the CDR3, the DNA is TGTGCCAGCAGCCCCCATAGACTAGCGGGGGAAGGGGAGCTGTTTTTT. Translating it yields CASSPHRLAGEGELFF. Filled out from reference TRBV11-2 and TRBJ2-2, the complete variable domain reads EAGVAQSPRYKIIEKRQSVAFWCNPISGHATLYWYQQILGQGPKLLIQFQNNGVVDDSQLPKDRFSAERLKGVDSTLKIQPAKLEDSAVYLCASSPHRLAGEGELFFGEGSRLTVL.

V gene TRBV11-2 combines with J gene TRBJ2-5; TRBD1 aligns across 7 bases. Germline V CDR1 and CDR2: SGHAT, FQNNGV. With 5 bases clipped from V and 5 bases from J, the junction kept 11 bases outside the gene matches. CDR3 length equals 15 residues. The CDR3 reads CASSPGTVGLETQYF. CDR3 nucleotides: TGTGCCAGCAGCCCCGGGACAGTGGGGCTGGAGACCCAGTACTTC.

This clone has just a few counts. This chain connects TRBV28 to TRBJ1-4; 9 bases are shared with TRBD1. This CDR3 contains 18 residues. CDR1 MDHEN and CDR2 SYDVKM come from the germline V gene. The junction had 17 bases not matched to a gene; V was cut back by 4 bases and J by 8 bases. The CDR3 DNA sequence: TGTGCCAGCAGTTCTCCAGCCGGGACAGGGACCGTCGGAGAAAAACTGTTTTTT. It specifies CASSSPAGTGTVGEKLFF.

This clone was seen once. The rearrangement uses TRBV19 and TRBJ2-1, with TRBD2 matching 13 bases. Germline-derived CDR1 and CDR2 are LNHDA and SQIVND (reference sequence). This CDR3 is 14 amino acids long. The V segment lost 9 bases and the J segment 4 bases; nucleotides outside the gene matches: 3. CDR3 sequence: CARGLAGAYNEQFF. For the CDR3, the DNA is TGTGCCAGAGGACTAGCGGGGGCTTACAATGAGCAGTTCTTC.

V gene TRBV7-8 combines with J gene TRBJ1-1, with 8 bases that match TRBD1. The CDR3 spans 15 residues. The V gene's germline CDR1 is SGHVS and CDR2 FQNEAQ. J gave up 5 bases and V 2 bases, and 7 bases lay outside the gene matches. CDR3 residues: CASSLKDRDRTEAFF. The CDR3 DNA follows: TGTGCCAGCAGCTTAAAGGACAGGGATCGGACTGAAGCTTTCTTT.